This is a list of T cell receptor beta chains from one sample in a study of blood T cell repertoires in COVID-19. Method: immunoSEQ multiplex PCR; TCRdb's copy keeps in-frame clones and lacks some. The sample holds 150,000 to 200,000 clones, 80% to 95% seen once. The material sequenced was peripheral blood. The receptors shown here come from a man aged 50-60 years with acute or convalescent COVID-19. Both conserved end residues are part of each CDR3. Fields, in order: CDR3 protein, D gene, J gene, V gene. The D gene is left open where the match is weak.

CDR3: CASSFSVGGVDTQYF
D: NA
J: TRBJ2-3
V: TRBV5-1

CDR3: CASGLGPTANSGANVLTF
D: NA
J: TRBJ2-6
V: TRBV12-5

CDR3: CASVGGARGELFF
D: NA
J: TRBJ2-2
V: TRBV28

CDR3: CAWSGKGYEQYF
D: NA
J: TRBJ2-7
V: TRBV30

CDR3: CASSYAGDSNQPQHF
D: NA
J: TRBJ1-5
V: TRBV6-5

CDR3: CASSQAGSGTEAFF
D: NA
J: TRBJ1-1
V: TRBV3-1/TRBV3-2

CDR3: CASSGKYQETQYF
D: NA
J: TRBJ2-5
V: TRBV7-2

CDR3: CASSQRGYPTYEQYF
D: TRBD2
J: TRBJ2-7
V: TRBV14

CDR3: CASSYSLAGSSYEQYF
D: TRBD2
J: TRBJ2-7
V: TRBV6-5

CDR3: CASSQIIVSGGGYEQFF
D: TRBD2
J: TRBJ2-1
V: TRBV4-3

CDR3: CASGTVTNSPLHF
D: TRBD1
J: TRBJ1-6
V: TRBV27

CDR3: CASSPPGLAELSYF
D: TRBD2
J: TRBJ2-7
V: TRBV3-1/TRBV3-2

CDR3: CASSRSGSGKNIQYF
D: TRBD2
J: TRBJ2-4
V: TRBV2

CDR3: CASSFDSYQETQYF
D: NA
J: TRBJ2-5
V: TRBV7-8

CDR3: CAISGLAGGTGELFF
D: TRBD2
J: TRBJ2-2
V: TRBV10-3

CDR3: CSASNSRGSYNEQFF
D: NA
J: TRBJ2-1
V: TRBV20-1

CDR3: CASNPRTGAGELFF
D: TRBD1
J: TRBJ2-2
V: TRBV19

CDR3: CASSQPGGSDTQYF
D: TRBD2
J: TRBJ2-3
V: TRBV14

CDR3: CASSQRGNTEAFF
D: NA
J: TRBJ1-1
V: TRBV16

CDR3: CASSLSAQGVGYTF
D: NA
J: TRBJ1-2
V: TRBV27

CDR3: CSAGDSPNQPQHF
D: TRBD1
J: TRBJ1-5
V: TRBV29-1

CDR3: CASRGTGGWTGELFF
D: TRBD1
J: TRBJ2-2
V: TRBV27

CDR3: CASTAEVWDTQYF
D: NA
J: TRBJ2-3
V: TRBV6-5

CDR3: CASRQGSNTEAFF
D: NA
J: TRBJ1-1
V: TRBV12-3/TRBV12-4

CDR3: CASSPLQGSVTDTQYF
D: TRBD1
J: TRBJ2-3
V: TRBV18

CDR3: CASILTGRQPQHF
D: TRBD1
J: TRBJ1-5
V: TRBV28

CDR3: CASSRTANTGELFF
D: NA
J: TRBJ2-2
V: TRBV6-5

CDR3: CASSLRVLRGKGYTF
D: NA
J: TRBJ1-2
V: TRBV28

CDR3: CASTKSGGSKRGNEQFF
D: TRBD1
J: TRBJ2-1
V: TRBV19

CDR3: CASSLTGDGYTF
D: TRBD1
J: TRBJ1-2
V: TRBV18

CDR3: CASNPRGQADQPQHF
D: TRBD1
J: TRBJ1-5
V: TRBV6-5

CDR3: CASSDFMPGQLSNQPQHF
D: TRBD1
J: TRBJ1-5
V: TRBV6-2/TRBV6-3

CDR3: CASSLDTSSYNSPLHF
D: NA
J: TRBJ1-6
V: TRBV11-2

CDR3: CASSLAGKFTGELFF
D: NA
J: TRBJ2-2
V: TRBV5-4

CDR3: CASSEGRAPSYEQYF
D: NA
J: TRBJ2-7
V: TRBV2

CDR3: CASSLGAGYTF
D: NA
J: TRBJ1-2
V: TRBV11-2

CDR3: CASSSIARGGGTEAFF
D: NA
J: TRBJ1-1
V: TRBV7-3

CDR3: CASSLSAGRREFPYNEQFF
D: TRBD2
J: TRBJ2-1
V: TRBV27

CDR3: CASTQTSGGTDTQYF
D: TRBD2
J: TRBJ2-3
V: TRBV19

CDR3: CASSVSVANTGELFF
D: NA
J: TRBJ2-2
V: TRBV9

CDR3: CASSQGAGANVLTF
D: NA
J: TRBJ2-6
V: TRBV3-1/TRBV3-2

CDR3: CASSQRDRGLGTDTQYF
D: TRBD1
J: TRBJ2-3
V: TRBV4-3

CDR3: CAWTLKPGTKGEAFF
D: NA
J: TRBJ1-1
V: TRBV30

CDR3: CASSGRARNEQFF
D: TRBD2
J: TRBJ2-1
V: TRBV6-5